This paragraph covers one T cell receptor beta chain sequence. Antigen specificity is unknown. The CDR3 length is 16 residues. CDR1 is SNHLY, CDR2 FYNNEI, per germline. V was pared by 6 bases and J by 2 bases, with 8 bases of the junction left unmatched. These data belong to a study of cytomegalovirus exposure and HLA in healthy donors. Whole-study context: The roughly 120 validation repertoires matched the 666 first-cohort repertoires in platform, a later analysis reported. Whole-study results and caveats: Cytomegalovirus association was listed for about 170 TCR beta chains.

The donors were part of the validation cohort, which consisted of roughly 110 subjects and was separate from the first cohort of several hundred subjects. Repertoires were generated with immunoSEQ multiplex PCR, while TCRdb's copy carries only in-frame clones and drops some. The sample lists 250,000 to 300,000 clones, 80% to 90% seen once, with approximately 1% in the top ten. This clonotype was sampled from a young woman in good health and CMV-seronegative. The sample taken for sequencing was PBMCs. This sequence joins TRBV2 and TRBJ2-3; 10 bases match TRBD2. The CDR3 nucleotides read TGTGCCAGCAGCCTTAGCGGGGGGTACTCCACAGATACGCAGTATTTT. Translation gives CASSLSGGYSTDTQYF.